This T cell receptor beta chain is drawn from a study of cytomegalovirus exposure and HLA in healthy donors. The CDR3 is 15 residues long. Deletions cut 0 bases from V and 1 base from J, with 10 bases between. Germline V gene lookup returns CDR1 SGHRS and CDR2 YFSETQ. The primer mix had 60 Vbeta and 13 Jbeta primers. TCRdb's copy holds only in-frame clones and misses some; the assay was immunoSEQ multiplex PCR. Of around 130,000 clones in the sample, 75% to 90% are singletons; the top ten hold under 7%. Material: PBMCs. This TCR derives from a woman aged 40 to 55 in good health and CMV-seropositive. J is TRBJ1-1 and V is TRBV5-1; no firm D call. CDR3 DNA: TGCGCCAGCAGCTTGGGGGCCCGGTCGAACACTGAAGCTTTCTTT. Amino acids: CASSLGARSNTEAFF. The full variable domain, with the rest looked up from reference TRBV5-1 and TRBJ1-1, is KAGVTQTPRYLIKTRGQQVTLSCSPISGHRSVSWYQQTPGQGLQFLFEYFSETQRNKGNFPGRFSGRQFSNSRSEMNVSTLELGDSALYLCASSLGARSNTEAFFGQGTRLTVV.